This T cell receptor beta chain is drawn from a study of blood T cell repertoires in COVID-19. Study-wide background: From T cells, B-cell-depleted T cells, or PBMCs came the material, which was cDNA or gDNA.

The sample holds one count of this clone. Original analysis: Reference gene primer amplification gave nucleated cell count estimates. Sequencing was performed with immunoSEQ multiplex PCR; in TCRdb, only in-frame clones are kept and a portion is missing. Clone size and V and J calls were adopted from that table, with D and trimming inferred from the DNA. The data hold some 400,000 clones, with 85% to 90% observed a single time. V trimming: 2 bases; J trimming: 3 bases; junction bases outside the gene matches: 3. This CDR3 spans 13 amino acids. CDR1 is GTSNPN, CDR2 SVGIG, per germline (reference sequence).

The source material was peripheral blood. The TCR comes from a man aged 18-30 years with active or convalescent COVID-19. The rearrangement links TRBV30 to TRBJ2-7; 8 nucleotides align to TRBD1. The CDR3 is CAWSLGQVYEQYF. The CDR3 DNA sequence: TGTGCCTGGAGTTTGGGACAGGTCTACGAGCAGTACTTC.